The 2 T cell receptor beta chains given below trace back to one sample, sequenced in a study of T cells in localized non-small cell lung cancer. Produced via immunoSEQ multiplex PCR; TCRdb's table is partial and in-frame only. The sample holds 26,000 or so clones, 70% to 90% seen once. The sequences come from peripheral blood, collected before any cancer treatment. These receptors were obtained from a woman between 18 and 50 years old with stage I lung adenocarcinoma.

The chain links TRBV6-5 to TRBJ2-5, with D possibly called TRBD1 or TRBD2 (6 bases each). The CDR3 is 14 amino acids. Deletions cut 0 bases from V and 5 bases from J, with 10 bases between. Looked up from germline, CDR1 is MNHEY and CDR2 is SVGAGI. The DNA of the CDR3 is TGTGCCAGCAGTTACTCCGGGGGCAGGGAGACCCAGTACTTC. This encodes CASSYSGGRETQYF.

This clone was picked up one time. CDR3 in amino acids: CASSSDAAYEQYF. The CDR3 DNA reads TGTGCCAGCAGCTCTGATGCGGCCTACGAGCAGTACTTC. The genes are TRBV7-9 and TRBJ2-7; D is uncertain. CDR1 is SEHNR and CDR2 is FQNEAQ in the germline V gene (reference sequence). The CDR3 consists of 13 residues. Trimming shortened V by 4 bases and J by 2 bases, and 9 bases separated the two germline ends.